What follows are 30 T cell receptor beta chains derived from one specimen sequenced in a study of blood T cell repertoires in COVID-19. Measured with immunoSEQ multiplex PCR; TCRdb has only the in-frame clones, and not every one. Among roughly 200,000 clones listed, about 91% were seen once. The sequencing input was peripheral blood. These receptors all stem from a woman aged 25-40 years with acute or convalescent COVID-19.

The chain combines TRBV18 with TRBJ2-2; D unclear. Trimming removed 0 bases at V and 4 bases at J, with 9 bases between. There are 15 residues in the CDR3. From germline, CDR1 is KGHSH and CDR2 LQKENI. The DNA for the CDR3 is TGTGCCAGCTCACCACCGGCAGGTAGCACCGGGGAGCTGTTTTTT. This gives the protein CASSPPAGSTGELFF.

The chain couples TRBV24-1 to TRBJ2-1, with 12 bases lining up with TRBD2. V was pared by 5 bases and J by 6 bases, with 10 bases of the junction left unmatched. Germline lookup yields CDR1 KGHDR and CDR2 SFDVKD. This CDR3 spans 17 amino acids. CDR3: CATSGVGTSGRSNEQFF. CDR3 sequence (DNA): TGTGCCACCAGTGGTGTCGGTACTAGCGGGAGGTCCAATGAGCAGTTCTTC.

There are a few counts of this clone. The J gene is TRBJ1-3, the V gene TRBV7-9; a possible D gene is TRBD1 (5 bases). V was pared by 0 bases and J by 0 bases, with 9 bases between. Germline values: CDR1 SEHNR, CDR2 FQNEAQ (reference sequence). The length of the CDR3 is 16 residues. CDR3 in amino acids: CASSLAQGISGNTIYF. In nucleotides, the CDR3 is TGTGCCAGCAGCTTAGCGCAGGGTATCTCTGGAAACACCATATATTTT.

The chain joins TRBV19 to TRBJ1-2; the match to TRBD1 covers 10 bases. V dropped 7 bases and J dropped 3; count of bases not matched to a gene: 8. Germline V CDR1 and CDR2: LNHDA, SQIVND (reference sequence). The CDR3 runs to 15 residues. CDR3 DNA: TGTGCCAGTATCCAAGACGGACAGGGGGACTATGGCTACACCTTC. Translating it yields CASIQDGQGDYGYTF.

The chain has TRBV5-1 and TRBJ2-5; D gene ambiguous. The CDR3 length is 13 residues. The germline CDR1 and CDR2 sequences are SGHRS and YFSETQ. Trimming pared 2 bases from V and 3 bases from J, leaving 8 bases between. CDR3 loop: CASSFQVEETQYF. CDR3 bases: TGCGCCAGCAGCTTCCAGGTCGAAGAGACCCAGTACTTC. Full variable domain (rest looked up from reference TRBV5-1 and TRBJ2-5): KAGVTQTPRYLIKTRGQQVTLSCSPISGHRSVSWYQQTPGQGLQFLFEYFSETQRNKGNFPGRFSGRQFSNSRSEMNVSTLELGDSALYLCASSFQVEETQYFGPGTRLLVL.

This chain joins TRBV27 and TRBJ2-1, with 7 bases that match TRBD2. The CDR3 covers 16 residues. The V and J ends lost 6 bases and 0 bases, in that order; junction bases with no gene match: 8. Germline V gives CDR1 MNHEY, CDR2 SMNVEV (reference sequence). DNA of the CDR3: TGTGCCAGCAGACAATGGGGCGGGAGCTCCTACAATGAGCAGTTCTTC. This encodes CASRQWGGSSYNEQFF.

This clone was seen just once. The chain links TRBV18 to TRBJ2-7; tentatively, D is TRBD1 (6 bases). CDR3 length: 15 residues. V lost 6 bases and J lost 2, with 17 bases in between. Germline assignment: CDR1 KGHSH and CDR2 LQKENI. The CDR3 coding sequence is TGTGCCAGCTCTCCTACGCAGGGGCTCGCCTACGAGCAGTACTTC. As protein: CASSPTQGLAYEQYF.

The CDR3 loop reads CASSTTGHDSSNYGYTF. DNA of the CDR3: TGTGCCAGCAGTACTACGGGACATGACTCCTCTAACTATGGCTACACCTTC. The V gene is TRBV6-2 or TRBV6-3, the J gene TRBJ1-2; perhaps TRBD1 as D (6 bases). CDR1 MNHEY and CDR2 SVGEGT come from the germline V gene. Trimming removed 5 bases from V and 0 bases from J, with 19 bases in between. The CDR3 length is 17 residues.

CDR3 DNA sequence: TGTGCCAGCAGGGACAGGGGAGCCTATGGCTACACCTTC. As protein: CASRDRGAYGYTF. The V call is TRBV6-5, the J call TRBJ1-2, with 9 nucleotides matching TRBD1. J gave up 4 bases and V 6 bases, and 3 bases lay outside the gene matches. This CDR3 has 13 residues. Per the germline V gene, CDR1 is MNHEY and CDR2 is SVGAGI.

The rearrangement links TRBV6-5 to TRBJ2-2, with a tentative D call TRBD2 (6 bases). This CDR3 is 13 amino acids long. With 8 bases removed from V and 3 bases from J, the gap between germline ends came to 10 bases. CDR1 is MNHEY and CDR2 is SVGAGI in the germline V gene. CDR3 nucleotide sequence: TGTGCCAGCGGGGACTCCGACACCGGGGAGCTGTTTTTT. It yields the protein CASGDSDTGELFF.

V gene TRBV3-1 (or the pseudogene TRBV3-2) combines with J gene TRBJ2-5; D is unclear. The germline V gene has CDR1 LGHDT and CDR2 YNNKEL (reference sequence). CDR3 length: 13 residues. V was cut by 5 bases and J by 2 bases, with 9 bases left in between. CDR3 sequence: CASSFLGQETQYF. In DNA, the CDR3 is TGTGCCAGCAGCTTCCTAGGACAAGAGACCCAGTACTTC.

The chain carries TRBV18 and TRBJ2-1; 9 bases map to TRBD2. The CDR3 totals 16 residues. With 3 bases clipped from V and 4 bases from J, the junction kept 7 bases outside the gene matches. The V gene's germline CDR1 is KGHSH and CDR2 LQKENI. This CDR3 is CASSPGSGGSYNEQFF. In DNA form, the CDR3 reads TGTGCCAGCTCACCTGGGAGCGGGGGGTCTTACAATGAGCAGTTCTTC.

The V and J genes are TRBV29-1 and TRBJ2-1; 8 nucleotides agree with TRBD2. CDR1 is SQVTM and CDR2 is ANQGSEA in the germline V gene. The CDR3 length is 13 residues. The chain's CDR3 is CSSGGGPYNEQFF. The DNA for the CDR3 is TGCAGTTCTGGCGGGGGGCCCTACAATGAGCAGTTCTTC.

There are a few counts of this clone. The genes are TRBV7-9 and TRBJ2-1; the match to TRBD2 covers 12 bases. The CDR3 runs to 15 residues. Germline assignment: CDR1 SEHNR and CDR2 FQNEAQ (reference sequence). The trim removed 3 bases at V and 15 bases at J, leaving 12 bases unmatched. The CDR3 sequence is CASSLGATSGSRLFF. The CDR3, as DNA: TGTGCCAGCAGCTTGGGTGCGACTAGCGGGAGTCGGCTGTTCTTC.

The rearrangement joins TRBV6-1 to TRBJ1-2; D possibly corresponds to TRBD1 (5 bases). Germline V gene data show CDR1 as MNHNS and CDR2 as SASEGT. With 3 bases removed from V and 8 bases from J, the gap between germline ends came to 16 bases. The CDR3 has 14 amino acids. The CDR3 DNA is TGTGCCAGCAGTGATGAAGGCATGGGGCGGGGCTACACCTTC. Its translation: CASSDEGMGRGYTF.

The chain combines TRBV6-5 with TRBJ2-5, with D unresolved. The V end lost 8 bases, the J end lost 5 bases, and 9 bases lay between the germline ends. The CDR3 runs to 11 residues. Per the germline V gene, CDR1 is MNHEY and CDR2 is SVGAGI. CDR3 bases: TGTGCCAGCTCTACCTCCGAGACCCAGTACTTC. Protein: CASSTSETQYF.

This chain joins TRBV15 and TRBJ2-1, with 10 bases lining up with TRBD1. Germline V gene lookup returns CDR1 LNHNV and CDR2 YYDKDF (reference sequence). There are 15 residues in the CDR3. V lost 0 bases to trimming and J lost 7 bases; unmatched junction nucleotides: 3. CDR3 amino acids: CATSREGDRGNEQFF. The DNA for the CDR3 is TGTGCCACCAGCAGAGAAGGGGACAGGGGTAATGAGCAGTTCTTC.

About this clone itself: Since the CDR3 does not end with the conserved phenylalanine or tryptophan, this likely comes from a read error. Because the CDR3's place on the DNA is in doubt, the DNA is left out and the CDR3 is given as listed by TCRdb. The chain joins TRBV11-2 to TRBJ2-3; TRBD2 is taken as the D call from the table, unchecked against the DNA. The germline V gene has CDR1 SGHAT and CDR2 FQNNGV. Both ends counted, the CDR3 spans 13 residues. The CDR3 sequence is CASSSNYDLLAAM.

This chain joins TRBV24-1 and TRBJ2-3; 8 bases agree with TRBD2. There are 16 residues in the CDR3. With V trimmed by 0 bases and J by 4 bases, 5 bases remained unmatched. CDR1 is KGHDR, CDR2 SFDVKD, per germline. The CDR3 is CATSDLQTGGPDTQYF. In DNA, the CDR3 is TGTGCCACCAGTGATTTGCAAACGGGAGGGCCAGATACGCAGTATTTT.

CDR3 DNA: TGCGCCAGCAGCGCCGGGACAGAAGAGACCCAGTACTTC. It is translated as CASSAGTEETQYF. The rearrangement joins TRBV5-1 to TRBJ2-5; 7 bases line up with TRBD1. CDR1 and CDR2 from the germline V gene are SGHRS and YFSETQ. V shed 4 bases, J shed 3 bases, and the junction held 3 bases outside the gene matches. This CDR3 spans 13 amino acids.

The chain is built from TRBV19 and TRBJ2-1, with TRBD1 as a possible D gene (6 bases). The CDR3 contains 14 residues. Germline V gene sequence: CDR1 LNHDA, CDR2 SQIVND (reference sequence). V was shortened by 9 bases and J by 0 bases, with 12 bases between the two germline ends. DNA for the CDR3: TGTGCCAGCCGGAGAGGGGGCTCCTACAATGAGCAGTTCTTC. Protein: CASRRGGSYNEQFF.

This chain connects TRBV11-2 to TRBJ2-1; D might be TRBD2 (6 bases). The germline gives CDR1 SGHAT, CDR2 FQNNGV. The V end lost 2 bases, the J end lost 6 bases, and 17 bases lay between the germline ends. This CDR3 region has 16 residues. The CDR3 nucleotides read TGTGCCAGCAGCTTAATACGGTGGGGACTCAGCAATGAGCAGTTCTTC. Encoded protein: CASSLIRWGLSNEQFF.

V is TRBV6-5 and J is TRBJ2-1; D gene unclear. V was pared by 7 bases and J by 3 bases, with 10 bases between. This CDR3 contains 13 residues. The germline CDR1 and CDR2 sequences are MNHEY and SVGAGI. The CDR3 is CASTISVYNEQFF. CDR3 sequence (DNA): TGTGCCAGCACTATCAGCGTCTACAATGAGCAGTTCTTC.

This chain joins TRBV6-4 and TRBJ2-2; D is possibly TRBD1 (5 bases). Germline assignment: CDR1 MRHNA and CDR2 SNTAGT. This CDR3 comprises 13 residues. V was pared by 3 bases and J by 6 bases, with 8 bases between. The CDR3 protein is CASSEQAAGELFF. The CDR3 nucleotides read TGTGCCAGCAGTGAACAGGCGGCCGGGGAGCTGTTTTTT.

The genes are TRBV28 and TRBJ1-5, with 7 bases that match TRBD1. This CDR3 contains 15 residues. Per the germline V gene, CDR1 is MDHEN and CDR2 is SYDVKM. The ends lost 6 bases at V and 2 bases at J; junction bases unmatched: 7. CDR3 nucleotides: TGTGCCAGCAGCATAACAGGGGTGGGCAATCAGCCCCAGCATTTT. Protein sequence: CASSITGVGNQPQHF.

The chain is built from TRBV7-6 and TRBJ1-3, with 8 bases lining up with TRBD1. The germline gives CDR1 SGHVS, CDR2 FNYEAQ. The CDR3 is made up of 15 amino acids. V shed 5 bases and J 9 bases; nucleotides not matched to a gene: 12. The CDR3 DNA reads as TGTGCCAGCAGCCAAACCCCGGACAGGGTATCCACCATATATTTT. This codes for CASSQTPDRVSTIYF.

This rearrangement joins TRBV7-9 to TRBJ2-1; D possibly corresponds to TRBD2 (7 bases). Trimming cost V 6 bases and J 4 bases, with 22 bases left between them. The germline gives CDR1 SEHNR, CDR2 FQNEAQ (reference sequence). This CDR3 is built from 17 residues. CDR3 coding DNA: TGTGCCAGCAGTGTTCCGACGAGCGGGACAAAATACAATGAGCAGTTCTTC. Amino acid sequence: CASSVPTSGTKYNEQFF.

The J gene is TRBJ2-2, the V gene TRBV7-9; 9 positions agree with TRBD1. Germline CDR1 SEHNR, CDR2 FQNEAQ (reference sequence). The CDR3 covers 16 residues. V shed 5 bases, J shed 6 bases, and the junction held 10 bases outside the gene matches. CDR3 sequence reads: CASSHYQDRGAGELFF. The DNA for the CDR3 is TGTGCCAGCAGCCACTACCAAGACAGGGGGGCCGGGGAGCTGTTTTTT.

V gene TRBV28 combines with J gene TRBJ2-3; the D is unclear. Trimming took off 6 bases at V and 7 bases at J, with 17 bases between the two ends. CDR1 and CDR2 (germline): MDHEN, SYDVKM. CDR3 size: 14 residues. CDR3 amino acids: CASSSGLPRNTQYF. CDR3 nucleotides: TGTGCCAGCAGCTCCGGCCTACCGCGGAATACGCAGTATTTT.

This chain uses TRBV7-9 with TRBJ2-1, with D perhaps matching TRBD1 (5 bases). Germline CDR1 SEHNR, CDR2 FQNEAQ (reference sequence). The V end was cut by 1 base, the J end by 3 bases, with 7 bases between. The CDR3 has 14 residues. The CDR3 sequence is CASSLGGVYNEQFF. The CDR3 nucleotides read TGTGCCAGCAGCTTAGGGGGCGTCTACAATGAGCAGTTCTTC.